Here is one TCR beta chain with its context. The entry originates in a study of identical twins. The germline CDR1 and CDR2 sequences are SGHRS and YFSETQ. This CDR3 has 14 amino acids. Trimming took 4 bases from V and 3 from J, leaving 13 bases between them. TCRdb itself ran the 5' RACE reads through MiXCR, one entry per CDR3 protein. The repertoire holds about 1.7 million distinct CDR3 sequences, with more than 30% as singletons. The rearrangement links TRBV5-1 to TRBJ1-2; the D gene is possibly TRBD1 (6 bases). Sequenced material: cord blood. The sequence derives from a newborn girl in good health. The CDR3 coding sequence is TGCGCCAGCAGCCTGCCGGACAGCTACTATGGCTACACCTTC. Amino acids: CASSLPDSYYGYTF.